The clone carrying this TCR beta chain has just a few counts. Its antigen is unidentified. Germline CDR1 and CDR2: SNHLY and FYNNEI. The ends were cut back, 8 bases at V and 3 bases at J, with 16 bases in the middle. CDR3 size: 14 residues. The sample is drawn from a study of cytomegalovirus exposure and HLA in healthy donors. The study, taken as a whole, reports: Per a later analysis, about 18,000 TCR beta sequences showed association with HLA alleles at 0.05 false discovery rate. Previous analysis showed most TCR beta V segments were productive about 87% or about 30% of the time.

The primer mix had 60 Vbeta and 13 Jbeta primers. Here immunoSEQ multiplex PCR was the method, and the copy in TCRdb shows in-frame clones only, minus some. The sample contains fewer than 180,000 clones, more than 75% of which appear only once. The rearrangement links TRBV2 to TRBJ1-1; D is uncertain. The TCR was taken from a human donor in good health. Sequences were obtained from PBMCs. CDR3 DNA sequence: TGTGCCAGCTCTTTGTTAGATTTGGACACTGAAGCTTTCTTT. Translating gives CASSLLDLDTEAFF.